A selection of T cell receptor beta chains follows, all from one sample in a study of cytomegalovirus exposure and HLA in healthy donors. Some clones are missing from TCRdb's copy, which holds only in-frame ones; the method was immunoSEQ multiplex PCR. The sample lists around 150,000 clones, roughly 90% occurring once. The material sequenced was PBMCs. The receptors derive from a woman aged 40 to 50 in good health and CMV-seronegative. CDR3s include the opening cysteine and the closing phenylalanine or tryptophan. A D gene is named only where the DNA matches it firmly. Clone sizes are given selectively: once, few, many, or a class where the clone is expanded.

13,TRBJ2-7,-,-,TRBV28,TGTGCCAGCTTGGGGGGGGGCTGGTACGAGCAGTACTTC,CASLGGGWYEQYF
15,TRBJ2-3,TRBD1,-,TRBV7-9,TGTGCCAGCAGCTTAGTGACAGGGGGCACAGATACGCAGTATTTT,CASSLVTGGTDTQYF
14,TRBJ2-1,TRBD2,few,TRBV27,TGTGCCAGCAGTTCGGGAGGGCCATTATTTGAGCAGTTCTTC,CASSSGGPLFEQFF
14,TRBJ2-7,-,-,TRBV11-3,TGTGCCAGCAGCTTAGATTACAGGGACTACGAGCAGTACTTC,CASSLDYRDYEQYF
13,TRBJ1-4,-,-,TRBV7-2,TGTGCCAGCAGAGACAGAACTAATGAAAAACTGTTTTTT,CASRDRTNEKLFF
16,TRBJ2-7,TRBD1,-,TRBV5-5,TGTGCCAGCAGCGGAGGTTCCGGGACAGGGGCCCACGAGCAGTACTTC,CASSGGSGTGAHEQYF
14,TRBJ1-1,-,-,TRBV2,TGTGCCAGCAGTGAGATGGGGCGGAACACTGAAGCTTTCTTT,CASSEMGRNTEAFF
11,TRBJ1-4,-,-,TRBV11-3,TGTGCCAGCAGCAAGGGGGAAAAACTGTTTTTT,CASSKGEKLFF
15,TRBJ2-7,TRBD2,-,TRBV9,TGTGCCAGCAGCGGGTCTAGCGGGAGGATAGACGAGCAGTACTTC,CASSGSSGRIDEQYF
14,TRBJ1-1,-,-,TRBV18,TGTGCCAGCTCCCCCACAGGGCTGTACACTGAAGCTTTCTTT,CASSPTGLYTEAFF
14,TRBJ1-5,-,few,TRBV4-1,TGCGCCAGCAGCCAAGACTATAGCAATCAGCCCCAGCATTTT,CASSQDYSNQPQHF
14,TRBJ2-5,-,-,TRBV7-9,TGTGCCAGCAGCTCCTCAGGGGTACAAGAGACCCAGTACTTC,CASSSSGVQETQYF
11,TRBJ2-7,-,-,TRBV19,TGTGCCAGTGGAGACTTATACGAGCAGTACTTC,CASGDLYEQYF
16,TRBJ2-2,-,-,TRBV5-1,TGCGCCAGCAGCTTGGAAACAGGATTGAACACCGGGGAGCTGTTTTTT,CASSLETGLNTGELFF
15,TRBJ1-1,-,few,TRBV21-1,TGTGCCAGCAGCAAGAGACAGTTAATGAACACTGAAGCTTTCTTT,CASSKRQLMNTEAFF
13,TRBJ2-1,-,once,TRBV27,TGTGCCAGCAGCATGAGCGGGCCCCGGGTCGGGTTCTTC,CASSMSGPRVGFF
13,TRBJ1-1,TRBD1,-,TRBV7-9,TGTGCCAGCAGCTTTGAAGGGGGCCCTGAAGCTTTCTTT,CASSFEGGPEAFF
12,TRBJ2-1,-,-,TRBV5-1,TGCGCCAGCAGCATACAGGGTAATGAGCAGTTCTTC,CASSIQGNEQFF
12,TRBJ1-1,-,once,TRBV30,TGTGCCTGGACACCCCCGGACACTGAAGCTTTCTTT,CAWTPPDTEAFF
17,TRBJ2-1,TRBD2,-,TRBV19,TGTGCCAGTAGTATCCCCCCGGGGAGGGGTAAGTACAATGAGCAGTTCTTC,CASSIPPGRGKYNEQFF
13,TRBJ2-1,-,-,TRBV6-5,TGTGCCAGCAGTTACGCTGCGGGGGCCGAGCAGTTCTTC,CASSYAAGAEQFF
13,TRBJ2-7,TRBD1,few,TRBV19,TGTGCCAGTGGGACAGGGAAAAGGAACGAGCAGTACTTC,CASGTGKRNEQYF
15,TRBJ1-2,TRBD1,-,TRBV6-5,TGTGCCAGCAGGGACAGGGGAGGGCTCAACTATGGCTACACCTTC,CASRDRGGLNYGYTF
14,TRBJ2-5,TRBD2,-,TRBV7-2,TGTGCCAGCCGTCCCACTAGCGGGCAAGAGACCCAGTACTTC,CASRPTSGQETQYF
16,TRBJ2-3,TRBD2,-,TRBV29-1,TGCAGCGTTGAAGATTCCCTAGCGGGGCACACAGATACGCAGTATTTT,CSVEDSLAGHTDTQYF
15,TRBJ2-5,TRBD2,-,TRBV5-1,TGCGCCAGCAGTTCAGCCGGGAGGGCCGGAGAGACCCAGTACTTC,CASSSAGRAGETQYF
15,TRBJ2-5,TRBD2,-,TRBV10-1,TGCGCCAGCAGTGGCTCCGGGACTAGGCGGGAGACCCAGTACTTC,CASSGSGTRRETQYF
17,TRBJ1-3,TRBD1,-,TRBV15,TGTGCCACCAGCAGAGGGAATCCGGACAGGCAAGGAAACACCATATATTTT,CATSRGNPDRQGNTIYF
12,TRBJ1-2,-,-,TRBV7-9,TGTTCCAGCAGCTTAGAAGCGTATGGCTACACCTTC,CSSSLEAYGYTF
13,TRBJ2-7,TRBD1,-,TRBV30,TGTGCCTGGAGGGCGACAGGGCAGTACGAGCAGTACTTC,CAWRATGQYEQYF
17,TRBJ2-3,TRBD2,-,TRBV4-1,TGCGCCAGCAGCCAGGGACTAGCGGGATTTCTCCCAGATACGCAGTATTTT,CASSQGLAGFLPDTQYF
13,TRBJ2-3,-,once,TRBV15,TGTGCCACCAGCAGCCGGTCCGCAGATACGCAGTATTTT,CATSSRSADTQYF
15,TRBJ1-4,-,few,TRBV14,TGTGCCAGCAGCCAAGACCACGCCCGGGGTGAAAAACTGTTTTTT,CASSQDHARGEKLFF
14,TRBJ1-2,TRBD1,few,TRBV7-8,TGTGCCAGCAGCGGCGAACAGGGGTACTATGGCTACACCTTC,CASSGEQGYYGYTF
15,TRBJ2-3,TRBD1,-,TRBV5-4,TGTGCCAGCACGCTAGACAGGGTTTGGACAGATACGCAGTATTTT,CASTLDRVWTDTQYF
17,TRBJ2-5,-,-,TRBV7-7,TGTGCTAGCAGCTCTAGGTCGGGGGACGGTGCGGCGGAGACCCAGTACTTC,CASSSRSGDGAAETQYF
14,TRBJ2-1,TRBD2,once,TRBV18,TGTGCCAGCTCACGTAGCGGGAGGGACAATGAGCAGTTCTTC,CASSRSGRDNEQFF
17,TRBJ1-1,TRBD1,-,TRBV7-6,TGTGCCAGCAGCTTAGGGGTAACAGGGGGACAGGACACTGAAGCTTTCTTT,CASSLGVTGGQDTEAFF
16,TRBJ2-7,-,-,TRBV4-2,TGTGCCAGCAGCCCCGCCCGACCCCAGGTCGCCTACGAGCAGTACTTC,CASSPARPQVAYEQYF
15,TRBJ2-7,TRBD2,-,TRBV7-9,TGTGCCAGCAGCTCGCTTCCGGGAGGGTTTTACGAGCAGTACTTC,CASSSLPGGFYEQYF
15,TRBJ2-7,TRBD1,once,TRBV11-3,TGTGCCAGCAGCTTAGGTAGGCCAGGGGGCTACGAGCAGTACTTC,CASSLGRPGGYEQYF
15,TRBJ2-5,-,-,TRBV11-3,TGTGCCAGCAGCTCGACGAGGGTAGCCCGAGAGACCCAGTACTTC,CASSSTRVARETQYF
13,TRBJ2-5,-,-,TRBV13,TGTGCCAGCAGCACAACGGGACAAGAGACCCAGTACTTC,CASSTTGQETQYF
14,TRBJ2-5,-,-,TRBV6-6,TGTGCCAGCAGTTACGTCCCGGGTTTCGAGACCCAGTACTTC,CASSYVPGFETQYF
13,TRBJ1-5,-,few,TRBV7-9,TGTGCCGCCGACGGGGGTTCCGGTCAGCCCCAGCATTTT,CAADGGSGQPQHF
15,TRBJ2-3,TRBD2,-,TRBV7-8,TGTGCCAGCAGTCATAGCGGGTACACCTTAGATACGCAGTATTTT,CASSHSGYTLDTQYF
13,TRBJ2-1,-,-,TRBV10-1,TGCGCCAGCAGCGCCGGGACATACAATGAGCAGTTCTTC,CASSAGTYNEQFF
14,TRBJ2-7,TRBD1,-,TRBV6-1,TGTGCCAGCCCCCCGGACAGGGGGGGGTACGAGCAGTACTTC,CASPPDRGGYEQYF
13,TRBJ1-5,-,-,TRBV6-5,TGTGCCAGCAGCCCGGGGGGAGGCCAGCCCCAGCATTTT,CASSPGGGQPQHF
11,TRBJ2-7,-,-,TRBV20-1,TGCAGTGCCCAGGGGTCCTACGAGCAGTACTTC,CSAQGSYEQYF
15,TRBJ2-2,-,-,TRBV5-4,TGTGCCAGCAGCCGGGGACTTATTAACACCGGGGAGCTGTTTTTT,CASSRGLINTGELFF
12,TRBJ2-5,TRBD1,-,TRBV27,TGTGCCAGCAGCGAAGGGGGCGAGACCCAGTACTTC,CASSEGGETQYF